This T cell receptor beta chain was recorded in a study of blood T cell repertoires in COVID-19. There are 14 residues in the CDR3. The V segment lost 7 bases and the J segment 5 bases; nucleotides outside the gene matches: 8. Germline V gene sequence: CDR1 MNHEY, CDR2 SVGAGI. Source study methods: Researchers report that nucleated cell counts were estimated from reference gene primer amplification. TCRdb's copy holds only in-frame clones and misses some; the assay was immunoSEQ multiplex PCR. V and J calls and clone size are as listed in that table; D and trimming were resolved from the DNA. This sample yields about 440,000 clones, of which approximately 90% are seen a single time; 4% to 5.5% belongs to the top ten.

The sequence came from a woman aged 30 to 39 with acute or convalescent COVID-19. The chain uses TRBV6-5 and TRBJ1-1; 9 positions agree with TRBD1. Input material: peripheral blood. The CDR3 bases are TGTGCCAGCACCCTGACAGGGGGAAGTACTGAAGCTTTCTTT. Amino acid sequence: CASTLTGGSTEAFF.